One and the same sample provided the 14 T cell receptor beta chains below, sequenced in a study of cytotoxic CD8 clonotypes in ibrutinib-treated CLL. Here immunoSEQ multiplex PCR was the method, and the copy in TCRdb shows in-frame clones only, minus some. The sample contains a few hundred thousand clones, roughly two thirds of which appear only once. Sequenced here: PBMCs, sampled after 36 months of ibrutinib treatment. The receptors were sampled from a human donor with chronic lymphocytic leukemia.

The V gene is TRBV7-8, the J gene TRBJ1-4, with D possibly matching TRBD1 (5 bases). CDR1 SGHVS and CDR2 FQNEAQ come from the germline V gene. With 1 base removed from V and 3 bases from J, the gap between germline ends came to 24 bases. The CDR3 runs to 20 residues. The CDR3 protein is CASSLDIGRGGLWANEKLFF. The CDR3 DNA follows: TGTGCCAGCAGCTTAGACATAGGGCGGGGCGGATTGTGGGCTAATGAAAAACTGTTTTTT.

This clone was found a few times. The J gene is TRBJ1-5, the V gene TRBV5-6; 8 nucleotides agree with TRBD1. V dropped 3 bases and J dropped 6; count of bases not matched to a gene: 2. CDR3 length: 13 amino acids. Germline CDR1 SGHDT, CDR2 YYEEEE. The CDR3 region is CASSSTGVQPQHF. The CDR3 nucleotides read TGTGCCAGCAGCTCGACAGGGGTTCAGCCCCAGCATTTT.

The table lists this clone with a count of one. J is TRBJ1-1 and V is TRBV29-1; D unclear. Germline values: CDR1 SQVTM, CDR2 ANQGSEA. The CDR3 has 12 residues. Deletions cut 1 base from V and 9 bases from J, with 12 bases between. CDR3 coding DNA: TGCAGCGTTGAAGGTGGGAGGGCTAAAGCTTTCTTT. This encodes CSVEGGRAKAFF.

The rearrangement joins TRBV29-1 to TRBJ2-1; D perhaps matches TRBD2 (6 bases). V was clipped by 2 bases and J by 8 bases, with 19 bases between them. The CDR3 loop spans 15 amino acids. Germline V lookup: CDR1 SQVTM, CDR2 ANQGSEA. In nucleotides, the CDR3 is TGCAGCGTTGAATCATGGAGCGGGCCAAGCGATGAGCAGTTCTTC. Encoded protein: CSVESWSGPSDEQFF.

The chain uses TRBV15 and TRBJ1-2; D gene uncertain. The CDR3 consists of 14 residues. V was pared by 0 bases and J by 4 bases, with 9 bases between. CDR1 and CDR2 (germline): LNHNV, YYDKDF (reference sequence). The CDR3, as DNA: TGTGCCACCAGCAGAGATTATTCCGGCTATGGCTACACCTTC. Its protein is CATSRDYSGYGYTF. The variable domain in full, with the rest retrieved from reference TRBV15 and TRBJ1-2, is DAMVIQNPRYQVTQFGKPVTLSCSQTLNHNVMYWYQQKSSQAPKLLFHYYDKDFNNEADTPDNFQSRRPNTSFCFLDIRSPGLGDTAMYLCATSRDYSGYGYTFGSGTRLTVV.

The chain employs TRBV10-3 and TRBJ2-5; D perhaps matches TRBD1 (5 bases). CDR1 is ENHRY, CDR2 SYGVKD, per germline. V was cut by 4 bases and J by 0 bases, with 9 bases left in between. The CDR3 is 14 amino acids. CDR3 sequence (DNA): TGTGCCATCAGTGGGGGCAAAGACCAAGAGACCCAGTACTTC. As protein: CAISGGKDQETQYF.

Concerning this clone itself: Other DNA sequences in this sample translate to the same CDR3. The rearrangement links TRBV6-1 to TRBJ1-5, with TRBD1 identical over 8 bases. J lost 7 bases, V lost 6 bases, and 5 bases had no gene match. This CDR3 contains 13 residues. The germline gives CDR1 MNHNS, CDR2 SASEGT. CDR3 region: CASSGQGGQPQHF. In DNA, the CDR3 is TGTGCCAGCAGCGGACAGGGTGGACAGCCCCAGCATTTT.

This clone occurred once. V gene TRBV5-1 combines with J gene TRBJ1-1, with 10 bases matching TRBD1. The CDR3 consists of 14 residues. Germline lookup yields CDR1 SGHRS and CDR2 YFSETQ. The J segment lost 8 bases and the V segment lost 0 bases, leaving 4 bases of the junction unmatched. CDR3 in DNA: TGCGCCAGCAGCTTGGTAGGGACAGGGGACGAAGCTTTCTTT. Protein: CASSLVGTGDEAFF.

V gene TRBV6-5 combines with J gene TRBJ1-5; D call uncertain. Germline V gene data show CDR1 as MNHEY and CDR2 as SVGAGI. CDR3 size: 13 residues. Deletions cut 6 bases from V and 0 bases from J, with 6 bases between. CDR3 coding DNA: TGTGCCAGCAGCAGGAGTAGCAATCAGCCCCAGCATTTT. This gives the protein CASSRSSNQPQHF.

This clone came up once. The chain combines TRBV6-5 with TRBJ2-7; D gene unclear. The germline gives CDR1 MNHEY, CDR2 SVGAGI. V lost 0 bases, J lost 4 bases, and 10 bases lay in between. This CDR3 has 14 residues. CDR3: CASSYSIRDYEQYF. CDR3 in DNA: TGTGCCAGCAGTTACTCGATTAGGGATTACGAGCAGTACTTC.

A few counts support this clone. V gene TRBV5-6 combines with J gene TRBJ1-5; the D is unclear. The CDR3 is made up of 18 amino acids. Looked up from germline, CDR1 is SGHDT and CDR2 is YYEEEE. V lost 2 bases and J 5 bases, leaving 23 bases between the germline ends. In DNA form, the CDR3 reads TGTGCCAGCAGCTTTTACAAGGGTATTGACTCGTCGGATCAGCCCCAGCATTTT. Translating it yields CASSFYKGIDSSDQPQHF. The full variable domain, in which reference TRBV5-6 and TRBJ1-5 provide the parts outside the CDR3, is DAGVTQSPTHLIKTRGQQVTLRCSPKSGHDTVSWYQQALGQGPQFIFQYYEEEERQRGNFPDRFSGHQFPNYSSELNVNALLLGDSALYLCASSFYKGIDSSDQPQHFGDGTRLSIL.

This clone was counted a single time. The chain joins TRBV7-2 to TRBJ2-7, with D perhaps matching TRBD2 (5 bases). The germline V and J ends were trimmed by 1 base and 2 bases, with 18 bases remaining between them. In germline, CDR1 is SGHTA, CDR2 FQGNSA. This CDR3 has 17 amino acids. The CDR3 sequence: CASSLGHVGVIPYEQYF. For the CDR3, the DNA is TGTGCCAGCAGCTTAGGTCACGTCGGGGTGATACCCTACGAGCAGTACTTC.

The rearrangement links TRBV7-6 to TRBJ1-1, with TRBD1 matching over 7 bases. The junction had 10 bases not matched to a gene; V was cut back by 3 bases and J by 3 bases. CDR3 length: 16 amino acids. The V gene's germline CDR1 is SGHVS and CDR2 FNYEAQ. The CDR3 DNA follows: TGTGCCAGCAGCTTGGAGGTGACAGGGTTCCACACTGAAGCTTTCTTT. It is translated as CASSLEVTGFHTEAFF.

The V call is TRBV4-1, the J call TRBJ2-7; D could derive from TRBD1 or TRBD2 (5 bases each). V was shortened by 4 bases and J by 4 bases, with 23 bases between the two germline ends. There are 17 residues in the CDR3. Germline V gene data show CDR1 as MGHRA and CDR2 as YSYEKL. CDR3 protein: CASSLHTGTSGPYEQYF. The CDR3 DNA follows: TGCGCCAGCAGCCTACACACCGGGACCTCGGGGCCGTACGAGCAGTACTTC.